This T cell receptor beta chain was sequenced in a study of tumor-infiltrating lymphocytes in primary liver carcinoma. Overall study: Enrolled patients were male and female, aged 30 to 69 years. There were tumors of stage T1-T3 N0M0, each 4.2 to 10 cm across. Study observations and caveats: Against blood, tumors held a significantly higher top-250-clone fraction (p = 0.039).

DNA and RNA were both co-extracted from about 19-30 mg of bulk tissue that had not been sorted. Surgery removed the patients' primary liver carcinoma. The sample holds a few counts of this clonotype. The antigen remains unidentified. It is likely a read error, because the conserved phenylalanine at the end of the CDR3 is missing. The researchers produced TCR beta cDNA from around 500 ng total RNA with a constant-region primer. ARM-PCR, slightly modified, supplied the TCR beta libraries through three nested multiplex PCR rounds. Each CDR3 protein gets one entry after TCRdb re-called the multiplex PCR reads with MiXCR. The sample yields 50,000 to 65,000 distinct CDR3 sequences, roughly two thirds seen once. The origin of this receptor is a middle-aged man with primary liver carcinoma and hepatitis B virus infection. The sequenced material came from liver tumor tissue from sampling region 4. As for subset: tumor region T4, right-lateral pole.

The CDR3 nucleotides are TGTGCCAGCAGCTTAATTCCCGGTGGCAGAGATACGCAGTATTCT. Its translation: CASSLIPGGRDTQYS. This chain joins TRBV7-8 and TRBJ2-3; D not certain. The CDR3 extends over 15 amino acids. CDR1 is SGHVS and CDR2 is FQNEAQ in the germline V gene. Trimming took 2 bases from V and 5 from J, leaving 14 bases between them.